This section outlines one TCR beta chain sequence together with its context. This specimen belongs to a study of blood T cell repertoires in COVID-19. Profiling relied on immunoSEQ multiplex PCR, and the TCRdb table lists in-frame clones only, not all of them. The data contain nearly 300,000 clones, more than 70% of them singletons. The clonotype originates from a young woman who had recovered from COVID-19. Specimen: peripheral blood.

CDR3 protein: CAEQGQGTGELFF. In nucleotides, the CDR3 is TGTGCCGAACAGGGTCAGGGGACCGGGGAGCTGTTTTTT. The chain couples TRBV2 to TRBJ2-2, with a weak D call TRBD1 (6 bases). Germline V gene sequence: CDR1 SNHLY, CDR2 FYNNEI. This CDR3 spans 13 amino acids. With 11 bases removed from V and 5 bases from J, the gap between germline ends came to 15 bases.